Following are 8 T cell receptor beta chains from one sample sequenced in a study of vaccination and CD4 T cells after COVID-19. TCRdb itself ran the PCR reads through MiXCR, one entry per CDR3 protein. Found here are 15,000 to 16,000 distinct CDR3 sequences, about 70% of them singletons; the top ten hold 0.9% to 1.2%. The source material was CD4+ T cells from blood, sampled after SARS-CoV-2 vaccination. The receptors stem from a human donor who had recovered from COVID-19.

CDR3 in amino acids: CNLESGGNQPQHF. CDR3 sequence (DNA): TGCAACCTCGAAAGCGGTGGCAATCAGCCCCAGCATTTT. The V gene is TRBV20-1, the J gene TRBJ1-5; D is uncertain. The CDR3 sequence is 13 residues long. Germline V lookup: CDR1 DFQATT, CDR2 SNEGSKA (reference sequence).

The chain combines TRBV20-1 with TRBJ2-5, with D possibly being TRBD2 (7 bases). Germline V CDR1 and CDR2: DFQATT, SNEGSKA (reference sequence). V lost 6 bases to trimming and J lost 2 bases, with 13 bases between them. There are 13 residues in the CDR3. Written as DNA, the CDR3 is TGCAGTGCAGCGGGACAAACACAAGAGACCCAGTACTTC. This encodes CSAAGQTQETQYF.

The chain couples TRBV30 to TRBJ2-1; 9 bases are a match to TRBD2. The CDR3 totals 14 residues. CDR1 is GTSNPN, CDR2 SVGIG, per germline (reference sequence). Trimming cost V 3 bases and J 4 bases; bases outside gene matches: 4. Here the CDR3 reads CAWRLAGGYNEQFF. DNA for the CDR3: TGTGCCTGGAGACTAGCGGGCGGTTACAATGAGCAGTTCTTC.

The V call is TRBV19, the J call TRBJ2-5; tentative D call: TRBD2 (6 bases). Germline values: CDR1 LNHDA, CDR2 SQIVND (reference sequence). V gave up 3 bases and J gave up 6 bases, with 17 bases separating them. CDR3 length equals 15 residues. In DNA form, the CDR3 reads TGTGCCAGTAGTATTGCTAGCGTTTTGGAGAAGACCCAGTACTTC. It is translated as CASSIASVLEKTQYF.

This clonotype was recorded once. The chain employs TRBV2 and TRBJ2-3; the match to TRBD1 covers 12 bases. The V segment lost 7 bases and the J segment 3 bases; nucleotides outside the gene matches: 11. The CDR3 is made up of 17 amino acids. The V gene's germline CDR1 is SNHLY and CDR2 FYNNEI. The CDR3 region has the DNA TGTGCCAGCAATTTCCGGGACAGGGGGCGCGGGACAGATACGCAGTATTTT. Amino acid sequence: CASNFRDRGRGTDTQYF.

This rearrangement joins TRBV5-1 to TRBJ1-2; 8 nucleotides agree with TRBD1. CDR1 and CDR2 (germline): SGHRS, YFSETQ. CDR3 length: 14 residues. Unmatched junction bases numbered 10, after V lost 4 bases and J lost 8 bases. CDR3 nucleotide sequence: TGCGCCAGCAGCCCCGGGACAGGTACAATCGGCTACACCTTC. This translates into CASSPGTGTIGYTF.

This rearrangement joins TRBV19 to TRBJ1-5, with 8 bases lining up with TRBD1. The CDR3 consists of 14 residues. The germline gives CDR1 LNHDA, CDR2 SQIVND (reference sequence). Unmatched junction bases numbered 1, after V lost 2 bases and J lost 4 bases. The DNA for the CDR3 is TGTGCCAGTAGTATACGACAGGGGAATCAGCCCCAGCATTTT. Its protein is CASSIRQGNQPQHF.

The chain links TRBV6-1 to TRBJ2-1; 12 nucleotides align to TRBD2. The germline V gene encodes CDR1 MNHNS and CDR2 SASEGT. The junction had 7 bases not matched to a gene; V was cut back by 6 bases and J by 7 bases. This CDR3 is built from 15 residues. CDR3 coding DNA: TGTGCCAGCAGAAGGGGACTAGCGGGTCTGAATGAGCAGTTCTTC. Its translation: CASRRGLAGLNEQFF.